Sequencing of this T cell receptor (beta chain) was carried out in a study of shared clonotypes between healthy human individuals. Study context: Aged between 18 and 49, the donors were a couple of women and three men.

Remarks on this clone: Its antigen is unknown.

General study findings and limits: A small donor pool kept down the genetic and exposure-history diversity that was represented.

The CDR3 spans 13 residues. Trimming took 6 bases from V and 5 from J; bases not matched to a gene: 6. In germline, CDR1 is SGHTA, CDR2 FQGTGA. Replicate sorted-subset PCRs were loaded with 150 to 250 ng DNA, roughly 33,000 T cell genomes. In the authors' methods: Owing to the provision of junction-only sequences devoid of quality scores by immunoSEQ, filtering differed. Sequencing was performed with immunoSEQ multiplex PCR; in TCRdb, only in-frame clones are kept and a portion is missing. The V and J calls and clone size are taken from that table; D and trimming were inferred from the DNA. The repertoire holds more than 1 million clones, with 75% to 80% as singletons.

The source of this sequence is a man between 18 and 35 years old in good health. Some clones in this sample may be carry-over from other donors' samples. The V call is TRBV7-3, the J call TRBJ2-5; 7 bases are shared with TRBD2. The sequenced material came from memory CD4+ T cells from PBMCs. Subset described: CD45RA-negative fraction. In DNA, the CDR3 is TGTGCCAGCAGTCAACCGGGGGGTGAGACCCAGTACTTC. Amino acid sequence: CASSQPGGETQYF.